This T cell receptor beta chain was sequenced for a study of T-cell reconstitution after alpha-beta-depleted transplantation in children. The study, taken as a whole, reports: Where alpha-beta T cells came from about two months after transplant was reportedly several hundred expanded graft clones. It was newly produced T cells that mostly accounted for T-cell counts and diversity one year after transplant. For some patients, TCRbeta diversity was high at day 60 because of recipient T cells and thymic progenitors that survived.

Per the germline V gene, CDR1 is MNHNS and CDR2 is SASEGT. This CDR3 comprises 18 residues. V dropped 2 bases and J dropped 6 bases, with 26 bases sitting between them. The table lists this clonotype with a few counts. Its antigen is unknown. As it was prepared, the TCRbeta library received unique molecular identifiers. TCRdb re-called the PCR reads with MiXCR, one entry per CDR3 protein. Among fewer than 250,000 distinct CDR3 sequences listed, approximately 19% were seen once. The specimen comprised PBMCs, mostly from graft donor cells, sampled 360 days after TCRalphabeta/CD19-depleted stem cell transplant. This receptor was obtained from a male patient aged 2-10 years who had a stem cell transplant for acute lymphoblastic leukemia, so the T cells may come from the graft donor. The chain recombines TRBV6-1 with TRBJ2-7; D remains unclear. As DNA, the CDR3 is TGTGCCAGCAGTGAAAATCCCCCAACCGACGCCTTACCGTCCGAGCAGTACTTC. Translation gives CASSENPPTDALPSEQYF.